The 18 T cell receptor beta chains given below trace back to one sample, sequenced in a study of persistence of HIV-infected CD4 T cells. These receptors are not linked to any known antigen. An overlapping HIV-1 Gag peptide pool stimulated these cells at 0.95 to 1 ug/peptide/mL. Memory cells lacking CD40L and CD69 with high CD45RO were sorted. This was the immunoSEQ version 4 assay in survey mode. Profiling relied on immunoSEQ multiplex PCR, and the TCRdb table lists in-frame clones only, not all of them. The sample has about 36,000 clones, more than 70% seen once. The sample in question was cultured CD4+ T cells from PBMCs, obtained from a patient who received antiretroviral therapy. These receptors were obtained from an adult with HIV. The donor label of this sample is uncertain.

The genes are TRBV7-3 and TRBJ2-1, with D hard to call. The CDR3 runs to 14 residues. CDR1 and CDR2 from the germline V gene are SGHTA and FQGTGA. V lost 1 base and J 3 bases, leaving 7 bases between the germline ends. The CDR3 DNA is TGTGCCAGCAGCTTAAAGGTTAGCTACAATGAGCAGTTCTTC. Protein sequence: CASSLKVSYNEQFF.

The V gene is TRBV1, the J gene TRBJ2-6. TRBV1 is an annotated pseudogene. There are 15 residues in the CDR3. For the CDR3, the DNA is TGCACTCCGGGACCGGGTGGATTGTGGGCCAACGTCCTGACTTTC. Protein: CTPGPGGLWANVLTF.

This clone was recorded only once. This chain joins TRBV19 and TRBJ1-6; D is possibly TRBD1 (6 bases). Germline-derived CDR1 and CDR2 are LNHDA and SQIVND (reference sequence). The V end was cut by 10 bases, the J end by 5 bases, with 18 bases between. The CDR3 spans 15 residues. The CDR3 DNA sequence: TGTGCCACCACGCGGACAGTGAATAATAATTCACCCCTCCACTTT. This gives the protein CATTRTVNNNSPLHF.

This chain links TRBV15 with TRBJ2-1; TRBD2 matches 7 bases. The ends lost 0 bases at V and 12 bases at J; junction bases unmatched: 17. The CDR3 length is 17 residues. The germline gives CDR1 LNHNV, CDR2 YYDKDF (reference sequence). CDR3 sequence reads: CATSRDPRLAPGGGQFF. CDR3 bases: TGTGCCACCAGCAGAGACCCTAGACTAGCCCCCGGGGGAGGGCAGTTCTTC.

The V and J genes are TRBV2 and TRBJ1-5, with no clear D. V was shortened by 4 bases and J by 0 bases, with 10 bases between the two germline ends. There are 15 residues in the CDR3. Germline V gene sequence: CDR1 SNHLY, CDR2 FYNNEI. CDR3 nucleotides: TGTGCCAGCAGTGGGTTTTCAGATAGCAATCAGCCCCAGCATTTT. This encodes CASSGFSDSNQPQHF.

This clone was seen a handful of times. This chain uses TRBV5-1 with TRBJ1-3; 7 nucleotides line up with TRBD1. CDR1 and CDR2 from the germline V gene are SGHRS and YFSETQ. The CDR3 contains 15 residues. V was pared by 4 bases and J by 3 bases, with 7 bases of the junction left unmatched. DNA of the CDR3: TGCGCCAGCAGCGCCGCAGGGGGTAATGGAAACACCATATATTTT. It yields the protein CASSAAGGNGNTIYF.

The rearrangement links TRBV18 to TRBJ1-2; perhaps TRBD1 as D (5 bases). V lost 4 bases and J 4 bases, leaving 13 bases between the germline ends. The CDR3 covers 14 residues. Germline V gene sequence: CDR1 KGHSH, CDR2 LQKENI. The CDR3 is CASSLKPGPYGYTF. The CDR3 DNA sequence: TGTGCCAGCTCACTAAAACCGGGACCCTATGGCTACACCTTC.

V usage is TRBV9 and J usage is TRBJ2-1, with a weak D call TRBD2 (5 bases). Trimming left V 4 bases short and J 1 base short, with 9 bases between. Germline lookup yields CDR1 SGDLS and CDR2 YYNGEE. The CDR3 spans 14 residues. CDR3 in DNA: TGTGCCAGCAGCTCAGCGGCTTCCTACAATGAGCAGTTCTTC. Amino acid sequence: CASSSAASYNEQFF.

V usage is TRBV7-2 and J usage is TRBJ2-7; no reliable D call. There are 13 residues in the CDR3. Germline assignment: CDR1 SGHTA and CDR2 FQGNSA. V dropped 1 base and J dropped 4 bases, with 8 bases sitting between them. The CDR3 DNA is TGTGCCAGCAGCTTAGATGGCCCTTACGAGCAGTACTTC. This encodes CASSLDGPYEQYF. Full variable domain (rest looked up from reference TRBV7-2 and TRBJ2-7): GAGVSQSPSNKVTEKGKDVELRCDPISGHTALYWYRQSLGQGLEFLIYFQGNSAPDKSGLPSDRFSAERTGGSVSTLTIQRTQQEDSAVYLCASSLDGPYEQYFGPGTRLTVT.

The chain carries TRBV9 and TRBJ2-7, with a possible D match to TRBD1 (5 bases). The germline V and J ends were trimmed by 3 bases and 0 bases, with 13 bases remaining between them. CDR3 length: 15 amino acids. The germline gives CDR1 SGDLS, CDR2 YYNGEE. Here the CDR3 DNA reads TGTGCCAGCAGCGAGGACACTTACGGCTCCTACGAGCAGTACTTC. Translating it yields CASSEDTYGSYEQYF.

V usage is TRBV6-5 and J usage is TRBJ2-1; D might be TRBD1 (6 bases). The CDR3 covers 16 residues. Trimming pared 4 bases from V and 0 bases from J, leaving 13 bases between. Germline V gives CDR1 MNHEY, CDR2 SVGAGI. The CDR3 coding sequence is TGTGCCAGCAGTTCCGACAGGTTGAGCTCCTACAATGAGCAGTTCTTC. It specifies CASSSDRLSSYNEQFF.

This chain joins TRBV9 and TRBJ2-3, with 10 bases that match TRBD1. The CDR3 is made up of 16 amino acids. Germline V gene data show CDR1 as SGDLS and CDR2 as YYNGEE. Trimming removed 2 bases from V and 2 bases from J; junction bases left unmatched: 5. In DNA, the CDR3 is TGTGCCAGCAGCGTTAGGACAGGGGGGACCACAGATACGCAGTATTTT. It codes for CASSVRTGGTTDTQYF.

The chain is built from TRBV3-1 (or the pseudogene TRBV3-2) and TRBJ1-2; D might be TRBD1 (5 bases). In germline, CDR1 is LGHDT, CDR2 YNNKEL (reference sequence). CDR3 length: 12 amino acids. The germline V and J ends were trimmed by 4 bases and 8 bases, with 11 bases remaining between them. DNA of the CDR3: TGTGCCAGCAGCCCAGGGATGAGGGGCTACACCTTC. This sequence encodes CASSPGMRGYTF.

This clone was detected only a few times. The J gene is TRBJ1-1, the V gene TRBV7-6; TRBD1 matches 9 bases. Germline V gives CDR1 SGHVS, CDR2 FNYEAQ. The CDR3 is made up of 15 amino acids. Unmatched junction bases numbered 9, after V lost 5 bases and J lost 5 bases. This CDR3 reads CASSLQNRGRTEAFF. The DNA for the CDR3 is TGTGCCAGCAGCCTACAAAACAGGGGGCGTACTGAAGCTTTCTTT. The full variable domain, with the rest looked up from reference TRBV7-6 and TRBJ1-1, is GAGVSQSPRYKVTKRGQDVALRCDPISGHVSLYWYRQALGQGPEFLTYFNYEAQQDKSGLPNDRFSAERPEGSISTLTIQRTEQRDSAMYRCASSLQNRGRTEAFFGQGTRLTVV.

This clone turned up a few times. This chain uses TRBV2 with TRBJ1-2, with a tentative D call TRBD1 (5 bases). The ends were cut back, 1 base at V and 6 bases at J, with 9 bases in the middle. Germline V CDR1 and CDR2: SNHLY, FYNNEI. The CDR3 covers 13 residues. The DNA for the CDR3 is TGTGCCAGCAGTGAAGACCAGGGCAATGGCTACACCTTC. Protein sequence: CASSEDQGNGYTF.

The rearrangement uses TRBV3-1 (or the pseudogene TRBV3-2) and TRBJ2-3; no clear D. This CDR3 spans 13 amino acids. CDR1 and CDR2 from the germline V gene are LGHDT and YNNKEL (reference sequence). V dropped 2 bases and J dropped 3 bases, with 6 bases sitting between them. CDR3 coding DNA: TGTGCCAGCAGCCAAATAAGGACAGATACGCAGTATTTT. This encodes CASSQIRTDTQYF.

Here the CDR3 reads CATADRRQDNEQFF. CDR3 sequence (DNA): TGTGCCACCGCCGACCGAAGGCAGGACAATGAGCAGTTCTTC. This chain joins TRBV27 and TRBJ2-1; D not certain. This CDR3 contains 14 residues. V lost 10 bases and J lost 5, with 18 bases in between. Germline lookup yields CDR1 MNHEY and CDR2 SMNVEV (reference sequence).

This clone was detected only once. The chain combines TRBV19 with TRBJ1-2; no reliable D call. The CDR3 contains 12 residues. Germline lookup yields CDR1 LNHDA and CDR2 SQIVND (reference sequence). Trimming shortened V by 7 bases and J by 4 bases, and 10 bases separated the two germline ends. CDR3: CASTSQAYGYTF. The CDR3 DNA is TGTGCCAGTACCTCCCAAGCCTATGGCTACACCTTC.